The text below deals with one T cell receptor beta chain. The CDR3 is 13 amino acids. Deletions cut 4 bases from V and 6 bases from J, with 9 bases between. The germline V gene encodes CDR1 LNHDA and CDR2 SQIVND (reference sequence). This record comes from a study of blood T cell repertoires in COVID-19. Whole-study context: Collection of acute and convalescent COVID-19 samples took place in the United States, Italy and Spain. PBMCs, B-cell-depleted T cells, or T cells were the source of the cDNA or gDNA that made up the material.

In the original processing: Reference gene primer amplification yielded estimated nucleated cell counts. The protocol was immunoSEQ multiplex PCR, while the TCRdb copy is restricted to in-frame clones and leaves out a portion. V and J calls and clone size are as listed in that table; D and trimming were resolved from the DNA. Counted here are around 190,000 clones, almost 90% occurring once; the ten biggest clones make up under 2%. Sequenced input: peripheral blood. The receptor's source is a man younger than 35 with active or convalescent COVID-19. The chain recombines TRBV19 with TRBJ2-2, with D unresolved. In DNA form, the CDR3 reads TGTGCCAGTAGTAAAATCCCCTCCGGGGAGCTGTTTTTT. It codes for CASSKIPSGELFF.